Here is one TCR beta chain with its context. The CDR3 consists of 15 residues. Trimming pared 6 bases from V and 2 bases from J, leaving 15 bases between. In germline, CDR1 is SGHRS, CDR2 YFSETQ. Generated by immunoSEQ multiplex PCR, the TCRdb table keeps only in-frame clones and is missing some. The table records about 440,000 clones, roughly 87% of them present only once. The record originates from a study of blood T cell repertoires in COVID-19. Cohorts were determined from participant-reported clinical history. This sequence originates from a man between 18 and 35 years old who had recovered from COVID-19. The chain uses TRBV5-1 and TRBJ2-1; perhaps TRBD2 as D (5 bases). The sample was PBMCs or T cells enriched from blood (not recorded which). CDR3 region: CASTPQDFTYNEQFF. The CDR3 coding sequence is TGCGCCAGCACTCCTCAGGACTTCACCTACAATGAGCAGTTCTTC.